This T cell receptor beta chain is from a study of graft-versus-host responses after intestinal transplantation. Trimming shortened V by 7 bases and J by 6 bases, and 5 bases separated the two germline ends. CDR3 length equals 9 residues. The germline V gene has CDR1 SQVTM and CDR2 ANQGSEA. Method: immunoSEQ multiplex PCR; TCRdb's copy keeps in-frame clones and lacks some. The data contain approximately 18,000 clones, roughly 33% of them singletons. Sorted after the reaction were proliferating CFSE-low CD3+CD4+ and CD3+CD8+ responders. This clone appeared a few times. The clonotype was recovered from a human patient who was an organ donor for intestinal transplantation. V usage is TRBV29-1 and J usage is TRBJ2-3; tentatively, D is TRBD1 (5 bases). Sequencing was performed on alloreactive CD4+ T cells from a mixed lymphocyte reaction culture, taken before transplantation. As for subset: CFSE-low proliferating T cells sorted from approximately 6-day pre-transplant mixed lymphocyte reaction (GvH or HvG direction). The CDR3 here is CSEGDTQYF. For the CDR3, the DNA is TGCAGCGAGGGGGATACGCAGTATTTT.